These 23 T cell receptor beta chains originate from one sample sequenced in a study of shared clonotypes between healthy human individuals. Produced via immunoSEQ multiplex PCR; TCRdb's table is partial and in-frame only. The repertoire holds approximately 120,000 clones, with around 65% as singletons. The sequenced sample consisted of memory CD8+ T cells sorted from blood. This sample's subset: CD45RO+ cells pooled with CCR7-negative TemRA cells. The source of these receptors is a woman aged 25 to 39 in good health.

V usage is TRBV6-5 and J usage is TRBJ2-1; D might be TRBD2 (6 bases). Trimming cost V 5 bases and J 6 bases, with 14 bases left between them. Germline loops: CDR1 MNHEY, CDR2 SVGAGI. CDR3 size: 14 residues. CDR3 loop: CASSRDSFSNEQFF. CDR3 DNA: TGTGCCAGCAGTCGGGACTCCTTCTCCAATGAGCAGTTCTTC.

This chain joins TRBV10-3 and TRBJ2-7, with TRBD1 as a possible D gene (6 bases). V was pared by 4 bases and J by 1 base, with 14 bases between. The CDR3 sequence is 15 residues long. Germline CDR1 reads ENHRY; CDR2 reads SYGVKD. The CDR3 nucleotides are TGTGCCATCAGTGTCCCGTTCAGGGGTTCCTACGAGCAGTACTTC. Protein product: CAISVPFRGSYEQYF.

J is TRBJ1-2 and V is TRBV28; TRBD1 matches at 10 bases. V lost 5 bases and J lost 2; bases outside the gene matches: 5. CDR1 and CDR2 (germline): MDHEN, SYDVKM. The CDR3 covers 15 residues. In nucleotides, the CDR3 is TGTGCCAGCAGTCCGGCGGGACAGGGGAACTATGGCTACACCTTC. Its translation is CASSPAGQGNYGYTF.

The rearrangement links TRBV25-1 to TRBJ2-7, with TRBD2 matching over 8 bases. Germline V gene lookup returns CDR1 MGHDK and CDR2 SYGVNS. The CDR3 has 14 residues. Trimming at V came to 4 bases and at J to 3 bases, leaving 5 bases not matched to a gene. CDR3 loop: CASSVVAGRYEQYF. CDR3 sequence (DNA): TGTGCCAGCAGTGTAGTAGCGGGACGCTACGAGCAGTACTTC.

The CDR3 sequence: CASSQEVQGVMNTEAFF. The CDR3 nucleotides are TGCGCCAGCAGCCAAGAAGTCCAGGGGGTCATGAACACTGAAGCTTTCTTT. The chain links TRBV4-1 to TRBJ1-1; 7 bases map to TRBD1. Germline V lookup: CDR1 MGHRA, CDR2 YSYEKL. V lost 0 bases and J lost 0; bases outside the gene matches: 7. This CDR3 has 17 amino acids.

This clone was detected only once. CDR3 in amino acids: CASSLGDRAHEQYF. The CDR3 region has the DNA TGTGCCAGCAGCTTAGGAGACAGGGCCCACGAGCAGTACTTC. The rearrangement joins TRBV13 to TRBJ2-7; 7 bases are a match to TRBD1. Germline CDR1 is PRHDT and CDR2 is FYEKMQ (reference sequence). V shed 0 bases and J 5 bases; nucleotides not matched to a gene: 4. There are 14 residues in the CDR3.

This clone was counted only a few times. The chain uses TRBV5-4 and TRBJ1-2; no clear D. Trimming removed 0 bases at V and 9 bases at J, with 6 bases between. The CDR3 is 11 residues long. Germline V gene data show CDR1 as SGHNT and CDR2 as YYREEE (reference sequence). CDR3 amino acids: CASSLGSSYTF. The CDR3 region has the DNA TGTGCCAGCAGCTTGGGCAGCAGCTACACCTTC.

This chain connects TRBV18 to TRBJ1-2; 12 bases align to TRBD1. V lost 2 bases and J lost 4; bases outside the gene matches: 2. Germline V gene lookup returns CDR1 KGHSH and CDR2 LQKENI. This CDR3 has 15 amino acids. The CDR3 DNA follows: TGTGCCAGCTCACCAGGGACAGGGGGCTTCTATGGCTACACCTTC. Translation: CASSPGTGGFYGYTF.

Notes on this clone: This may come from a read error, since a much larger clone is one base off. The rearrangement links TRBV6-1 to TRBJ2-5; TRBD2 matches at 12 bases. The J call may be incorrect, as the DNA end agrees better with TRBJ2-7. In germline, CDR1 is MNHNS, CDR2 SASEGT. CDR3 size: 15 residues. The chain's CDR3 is CASSETSGSSYEQYF. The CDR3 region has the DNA TGTGCCAGCAGTGAGACTAGCGGGAGCTCCTACGAGCAGTACTTC.

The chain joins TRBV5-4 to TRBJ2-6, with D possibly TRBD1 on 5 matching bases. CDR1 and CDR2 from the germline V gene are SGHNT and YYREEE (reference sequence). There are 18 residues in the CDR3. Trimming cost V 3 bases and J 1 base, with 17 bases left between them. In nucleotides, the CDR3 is TGTGCCAGCAGCTCCTGGGGCCCGACCCGGTCTGGGGCCAACGTCCTGACTTTC. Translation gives CASSSWGPTRSGANVLTF.

CDR3 sequence (DNA): TGTGCCAGCAGTGGGACAGGGGGAAAGTCAAAGCCCCAGCATTTT. Protein sequence: CASSGTGGKSKPQHF. The genes are TRBV28 and TRBJ1-5, with TRBD1 matching 11 bases. V lost 5 bases, J lost 8 bases, and 8 bases stayed unmatched. The CDR3 runs to 15 residues. Germline-derived CDR1 and CDR2 are MDHEN and SYDVKM.

The CDR3, as DNA: TGTGCCAGCAGTTACTCGACGTTTTGGGGCCACTCCAGGTACTTC. Translation: CASSYSTFWGHSRYF. The chain couples TRBV6-6 to TRBJ2-5; D perhaps matches TRBD1 (5 bases). Germline CDR1 MNHNY, CDR2 SVGAGI (reference sequence). There are 15 residues in the CDR3. Trimming removed 0 bases at V and 13 bases at J, with 21 bases between.

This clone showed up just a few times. The CDR3 DNA follows: TGTGCCAGCAGTTTACCCGGGAGGGGAGAGACCCAGTACTTC. It codes for CASSLPGRGETQYF. The chain joins TRBV28 to TRBJ2-5; 8 positions match TRBD2. This CDR3 spans 14 amino acids. CDR1 is MDHEN, CDR2 SYDVKM, per germline. Trimming at V came to 2 bases and at J to 4 bases, leaving 3 bases not matched to a gene.

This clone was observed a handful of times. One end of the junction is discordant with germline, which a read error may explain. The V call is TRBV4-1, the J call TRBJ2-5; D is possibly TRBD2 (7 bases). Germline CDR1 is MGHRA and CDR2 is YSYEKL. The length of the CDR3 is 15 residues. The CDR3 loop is CASSRRGGGQETQYF. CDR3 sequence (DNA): TGTGCCAGCAGCCGCAGGGGAGGGGGCCAAGAGACCCAGTACTTC.

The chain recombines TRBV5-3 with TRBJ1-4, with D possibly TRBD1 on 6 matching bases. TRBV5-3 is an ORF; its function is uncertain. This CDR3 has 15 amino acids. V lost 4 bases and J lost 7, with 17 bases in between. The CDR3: CARSGTRGWGEKLFF. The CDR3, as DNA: TGTGCCAGAAGCGGAACCAGGGGTTGGGGTGAAAAACTGTTTTTT.

The CDR3 DNA sequence: TGCGCCAGCAGCCAAATTGGTAGCTCAAACTACAATGAGCAGTTCTTC. This translates into CASSQIGSSNYNEQFF. This chain links TRBV4-1 with TRBJ2-1; D not resolved. Looked up from germline, CDR1 is MGHRA and CDR2 is YSYEKL. The CDR3 runs 16 residues. Trimming took off 2 bases at V and 3 bases at J, with 14 bases between the two ends.

CDR3: CASRAGTASYEQYF. The CDR3 DNA reads as TGTGCCAGCAGAGCCGGGACTGCCAGTTACGAGCAGTACTTC. The chain recombines TRBV27 with TRBJ2-7; TRBD2 is a possible D gene (6 bases). With 6 bases removed from V and 4 bases from J, the gap between germline ends came to 16 bases. The CDR3 has 14 amino acids. CDR1 is MNHEY, CDR2 SMNVEV, per germline (reference sequence).

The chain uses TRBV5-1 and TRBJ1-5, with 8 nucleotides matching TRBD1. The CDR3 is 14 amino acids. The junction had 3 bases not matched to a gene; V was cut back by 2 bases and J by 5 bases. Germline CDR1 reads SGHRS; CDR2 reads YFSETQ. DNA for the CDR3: TGCGCCAGCAGCTTACAGGGGGGCGATCAGCCCCAGCATTTT. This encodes CASSLQGGDQPQHF.

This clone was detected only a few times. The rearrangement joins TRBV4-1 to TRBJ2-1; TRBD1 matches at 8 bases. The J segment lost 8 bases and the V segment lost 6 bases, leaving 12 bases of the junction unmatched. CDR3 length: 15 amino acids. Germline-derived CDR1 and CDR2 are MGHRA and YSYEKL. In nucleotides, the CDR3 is TGCGCCAGCAGGGTTACAGGGGGAAATGAGCATGAGCAGTTCTTC. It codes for CASRVTGGNEHEQFF.

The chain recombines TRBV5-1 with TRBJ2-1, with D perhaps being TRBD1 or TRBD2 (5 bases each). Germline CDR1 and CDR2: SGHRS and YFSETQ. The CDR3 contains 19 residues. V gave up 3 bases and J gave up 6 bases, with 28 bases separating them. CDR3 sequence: CASSSRDPSAFPGTNEQFF. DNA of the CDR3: TGCGCCAGCAGCTCCCGAGACCCTTCCGCCTTTCCGGGGACCAATGAGCAGTTCTTC.

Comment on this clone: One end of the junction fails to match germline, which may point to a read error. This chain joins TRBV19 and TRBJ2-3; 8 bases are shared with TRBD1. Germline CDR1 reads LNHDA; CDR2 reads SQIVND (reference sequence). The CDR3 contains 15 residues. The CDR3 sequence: CASRSGTGHTDTRYF. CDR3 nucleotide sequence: TGTGCCAGTAGATCCGGGACAGGCCACACAGATACGCGGTATTTT.

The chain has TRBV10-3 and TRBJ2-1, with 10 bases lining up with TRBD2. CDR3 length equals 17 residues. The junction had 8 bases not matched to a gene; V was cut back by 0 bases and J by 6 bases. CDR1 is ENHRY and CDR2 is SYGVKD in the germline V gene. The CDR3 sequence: CAISESPSGRGGNEQFF. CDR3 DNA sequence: TGTGCCATCAGTGAGTCCCCTAGCGGGAGAGGGGGCAATGAGCAGTTCTTC.

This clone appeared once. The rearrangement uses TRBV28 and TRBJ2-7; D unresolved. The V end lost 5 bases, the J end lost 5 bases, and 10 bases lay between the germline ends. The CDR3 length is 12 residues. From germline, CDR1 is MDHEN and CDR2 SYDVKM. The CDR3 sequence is CASSQARNEQYF. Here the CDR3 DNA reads TGTGCCAGCAGTCAAGCTAGAAACGAGCAGTACTTC.